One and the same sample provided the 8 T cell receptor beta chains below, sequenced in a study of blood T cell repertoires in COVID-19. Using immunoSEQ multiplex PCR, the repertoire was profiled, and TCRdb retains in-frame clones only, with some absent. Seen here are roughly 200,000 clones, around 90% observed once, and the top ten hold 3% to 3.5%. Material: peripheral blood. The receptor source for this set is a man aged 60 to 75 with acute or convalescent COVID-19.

CDR3 DNA: TGCGCCAGCAGCCCCAATGTAGCGGGGGCTTACAATGAGCAGTTCTTC. Amino acids: CASSPNVAGAYNEQFF. This chain joins TRBV5-1 and TRBJ2-1, with 9 nucleotides matching TRBD2. Germline CDR1 is SGHRS and CDR2 is YFSETQ. This CDR3 comprises 16 residues. Trimming removed 4 bases from V and 4 bases from J; junction bases left unmatched: 9.

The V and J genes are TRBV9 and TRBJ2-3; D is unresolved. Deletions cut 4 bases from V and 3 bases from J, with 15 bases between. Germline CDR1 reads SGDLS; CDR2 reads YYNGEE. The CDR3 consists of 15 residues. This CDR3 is CASSYYGLETDTQYF. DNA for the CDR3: TGTGCCAGCAGCTACTACGGCCTAGAGACAGATACGCAGTATTTT.

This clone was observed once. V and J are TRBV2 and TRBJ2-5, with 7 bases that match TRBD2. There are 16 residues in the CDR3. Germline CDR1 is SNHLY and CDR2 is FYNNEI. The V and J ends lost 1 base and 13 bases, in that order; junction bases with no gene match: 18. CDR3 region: CASSEVGSGRARPLYF. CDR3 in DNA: TGTGCCAGCAGTGAAGTTGGTAGCGGGCGCGCGCGGCCCTTGTACTTC. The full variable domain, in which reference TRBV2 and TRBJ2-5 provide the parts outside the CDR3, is EPEVTQTPSHQVTQMGQEVILRCVPISNHLYFYWYRQILGQKVEFLVSFYNNEISEKSEIFDDQFSVERPDGSNFTLKIRSTKLEDSAMYFCASSEVGSGRARPLYFGPGTRLLVL.

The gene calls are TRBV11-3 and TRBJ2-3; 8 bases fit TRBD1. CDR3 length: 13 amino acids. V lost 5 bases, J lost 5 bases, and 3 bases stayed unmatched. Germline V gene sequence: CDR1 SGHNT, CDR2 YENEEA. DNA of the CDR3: TGTGCCAGCAGCCCCGACAGGGGAGATACGCAGTATTTT. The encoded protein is CASSPDRGDTQYF.

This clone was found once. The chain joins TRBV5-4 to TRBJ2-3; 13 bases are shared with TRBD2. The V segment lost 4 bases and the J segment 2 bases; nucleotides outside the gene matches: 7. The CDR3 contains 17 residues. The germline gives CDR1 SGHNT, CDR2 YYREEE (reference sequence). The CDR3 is CASSGPLAGGSTDTQYF. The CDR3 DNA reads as TGTGCCAGCAGCGGACCACTAGCGGGGGGGTCCACAGATACGCAGTATTTT.

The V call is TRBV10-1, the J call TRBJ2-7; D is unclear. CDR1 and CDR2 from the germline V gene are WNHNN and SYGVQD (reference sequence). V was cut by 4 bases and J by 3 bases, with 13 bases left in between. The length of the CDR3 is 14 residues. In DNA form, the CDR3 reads TGCGCCAGCAGTGTGATTGCTACCAACTACGAGCAGTACTTC. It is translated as CASSVIATNYEQYF.

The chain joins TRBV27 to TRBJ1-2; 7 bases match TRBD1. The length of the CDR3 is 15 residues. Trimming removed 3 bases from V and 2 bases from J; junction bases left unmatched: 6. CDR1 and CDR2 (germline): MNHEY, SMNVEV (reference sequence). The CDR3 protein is CASSLATGTNYGYTF. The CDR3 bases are TGTGCCAGCAGTTTGGCGACAGGGACCAACTATGGCTACACCTTC.

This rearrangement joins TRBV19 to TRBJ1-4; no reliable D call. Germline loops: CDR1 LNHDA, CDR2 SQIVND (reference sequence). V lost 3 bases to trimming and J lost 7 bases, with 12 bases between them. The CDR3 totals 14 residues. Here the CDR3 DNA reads TGTGCCAGTAGTATGTCGCTAGGTGGTGAAAAACTGTTTTTT. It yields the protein CASSMSLGGEKLFF.